The source of this TCR beta chain is a study of T cell responses to AZD1222 COVID-19 vaccine. About the research overall: Second doses at about 4 or about 12 weeks were pooled. Findings and caveats of the study: Clonal diversity was possibly underestimated; the donors were predominantly white British and more often female. Vaccination with two AZD1222 doses was followed by a rise in Spike-specific TCR breadth and depth.

Repertoires were generated with immunoSEQ multiplex PCR, while TCRdb's copy carries only in-frame clones and drops some. The profile shows 55,000 to 70,000 clones, 80% of them singletons. V gave up 6 bases and J gave up 0 bases, with 12 bases separating them. Per germline, CDR1 SGHAT and CDR2 FQNNGV. This CDR3 contains 14 residues. A note on this clone: Its cognate antigen is unknown.

V and J are TRBV11-2 and TRBJ2-7; D could derive from TRBD1 or TRBD2 (5 bases each). The source was peripheral blood, collected on day 0 of AZD1222 vaccination. This TCR came from an adult in good health. CDR3 residues: CASSEGWSSYEQYF. CDR3 in DNA: TGTGCCAGCAGTGAGGGGTGGAGCTCCTACGAGCAGTACTTC. The variable domain in full, completed from reference TRBV11-2 and TRBJ2-7, reads EAGVAQSPRYKIIEKRQSVAFWCNPISGHATLYWYQQILGQGPKLLIQFQNNGVVDDSQLPKDRFSAERLKGVDSTLKIQPAKLEDSAVYLCASSEGWSSYEQYFGPGTRLTVT.